This T cell receptor beta chain was found in a study of T cells in Graves' hyperthyroidism and ophthalmopathy. In the study overall: Staff took peripheral blood when the initial diagnosis was made, before any treatment began. Whole-study findings and limits: Also found in blood were most expanded thyroid clonotypes above 0.001.

There were TCR beta CDR3 regions amplified from RNA transcripts. With the HTBI primer set, the TCR CDR3 went through a first round of RT-PCR. TCRdb called the multiplex PCR reads again in MiXCR, with one record for every CDR3 protein. Among some 250,000 distinct CDR3 sequences listed, roughly 15% were seen once. This clonotype has more than one count but fewer than ten. What it recognizes is unknown. Trimming took 2 bases from V and 4 from J, leaving 18 bases between them. The CDR3 contains 17 residues. CDR1 is SEHNR, CDR2 FQNEAQ, per germline (reference sequence). Diagnosis relied on clinical symptoms, serum thyroxine and TRAb, thyroid ultrasound and orbital computed tomography.

This TCR derives from a woman in her forties with Graves' hyperthyroidism that later progressed to Graves' ophthalmopathy. Sequencing input: blood. V is TRBV7-9 and J is TRBJ1-5, with no clear D. In nucleotides, the CDR3 is TGTGCCAGCAGCTTAACCCACAGCACTGGGCGGAATCAGCCCCAGCATTTT. This codes for CASSLTHSTGRNQPQHF.